This T cell receptor (beta chain) emerged from a study of cytomegalovirus exposure and HLA in healthy donors. This table comes from immunoSEQ multiplex PCR, and its TCRdb copy is limited to in-frame clones, with some not included. The sample gives some 70,000 clones, 85% of which show up once; 3% is in the top ten. Sequenced input: PBMCs. The origin of this receptor is a man younger than 40 in good health and CMV-seronegative.

This chain's CDR3 is CASSARTSGGRSSYNEQFF. CDR3 DNA: TGTGCCAGCAGCGCGAGGACTAGCGGGGGCAGGAGCTCCTACAATGAGCAGTTCTTC. This chain uses TRBV9 with TRBJ2-1; 13 nucleotides line up with TRBD2. Germline V gene sequence: CDR1 SGDLS, CDR2 YYNGEE. The CDR3 consists of 19 residues. V shed 3 bases, J shed 0 bases, and the junction held 9 bases outside the gene matches.